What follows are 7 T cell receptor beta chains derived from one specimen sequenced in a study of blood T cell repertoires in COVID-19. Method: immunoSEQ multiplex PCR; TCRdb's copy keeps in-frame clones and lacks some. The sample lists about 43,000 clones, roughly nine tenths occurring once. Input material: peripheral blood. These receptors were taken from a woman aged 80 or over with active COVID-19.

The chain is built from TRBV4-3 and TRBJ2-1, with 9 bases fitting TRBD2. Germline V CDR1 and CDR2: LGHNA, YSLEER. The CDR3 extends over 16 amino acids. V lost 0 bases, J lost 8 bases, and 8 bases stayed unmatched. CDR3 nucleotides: TGCGCCAGCAGCCAAGATACCCAGCGGGGGGATCATGAGCAGTTCTTC. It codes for CASSQDTQRGDHEQFF.

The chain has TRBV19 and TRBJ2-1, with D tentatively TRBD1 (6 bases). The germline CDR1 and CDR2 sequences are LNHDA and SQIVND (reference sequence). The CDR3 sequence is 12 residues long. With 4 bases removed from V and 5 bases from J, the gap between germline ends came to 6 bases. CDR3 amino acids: CASSRQDNEQFF. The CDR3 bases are TGTGCCAGTAGTAGACAGGACAATGAGCAGTTCTTC.

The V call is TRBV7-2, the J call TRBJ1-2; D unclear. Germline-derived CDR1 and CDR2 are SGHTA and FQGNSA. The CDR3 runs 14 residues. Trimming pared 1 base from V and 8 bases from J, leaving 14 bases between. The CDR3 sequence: CASSLVGTSLGYTF. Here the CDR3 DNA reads TGTGCCAGCAGCTTAGTGGGCACGTCGTTGGGCTACACCTTC. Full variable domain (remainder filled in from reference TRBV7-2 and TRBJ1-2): GAGVSQSPSNKVTEKGKDVELRCDPISGHTALYWYRQSLGQGLEFLIYFQGNSAPDKSGLPSDRFSAERTGGSVSTLTIQRTQQEDSAVYLCASSLVGTSLGYTFGSGTRLTVV.

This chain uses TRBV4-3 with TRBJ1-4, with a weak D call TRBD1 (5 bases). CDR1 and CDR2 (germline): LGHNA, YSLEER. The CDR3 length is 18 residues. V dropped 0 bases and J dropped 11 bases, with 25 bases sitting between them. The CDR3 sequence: CASSQEPPRGDGFWKLFF. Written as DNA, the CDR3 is TGCGCCAGCAGCCAAGAACCCCCACGGGGGGACGGTTTCTGGAAACTGTTTTTT.

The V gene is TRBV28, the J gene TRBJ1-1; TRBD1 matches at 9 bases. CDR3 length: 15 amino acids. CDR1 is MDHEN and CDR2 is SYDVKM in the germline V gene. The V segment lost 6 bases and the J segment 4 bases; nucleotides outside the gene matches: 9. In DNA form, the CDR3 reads TGTGCCAGCAGGCCAAGGGACAGGGAGGTCACTGAAGCTTTCTTT. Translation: CASRPRDREVTEAFF.

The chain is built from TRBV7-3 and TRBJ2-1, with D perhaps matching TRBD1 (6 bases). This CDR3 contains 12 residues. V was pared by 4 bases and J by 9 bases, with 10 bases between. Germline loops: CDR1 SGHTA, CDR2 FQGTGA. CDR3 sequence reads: CASSWQGSEQFF. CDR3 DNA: TGTGCCAGCAGCTGGCAGGGGAGTGAGCAGTTCTTC.

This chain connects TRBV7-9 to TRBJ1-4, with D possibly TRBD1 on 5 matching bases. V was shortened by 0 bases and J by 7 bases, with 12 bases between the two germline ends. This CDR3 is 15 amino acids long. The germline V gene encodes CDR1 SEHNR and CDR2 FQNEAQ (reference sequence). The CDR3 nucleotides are TGTGCCAGCAGCTTAGCGCAGGGAAATCGTGAAAAACTGTTTTTT. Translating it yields CASSLAQGNREKLFF.